The rows below give T cell receptor beta chains drawn from one sample of a study of blood T cell repertoires in COVID-19. The assay was immunoSEQ multiplex PCR, and TCRdb's table has in-frame clones only and misses some. The sample includes 250,000 to 300,000 clones, approximately 81% of them seen just once. The specimen sequenced was peripheral blood. These receptor sequences come from a man between 60 and 75 years old with acute or convalescent COVID-19. The CDR3 runs from the conserved cysteine through the conserved F or W. The order of the fields is D gene, V gene, clone size, J gene, CDR3 DNA, CDR3 protein. A D gene is named only where the DNA matches it firmly. The listing skips clone size in some rows; elsewhere it reads once, few, many or a size class.

>-|TRBV6-5|-|TRBJ2-7
TGTGCCAGCACCTCCCCCCGGACAACCTACGAGCAGTACTTC
CASTSPRTTYEQYF
>TRBD2|TRBV10-3|-|TRBJ2-6
TGTGCCATCACCTCGGGACGCGGGAGAGAGTCCTCTGGGGCCAACGTCCTGACTTTC
CAITSGRGRESSGANVLTF
>-|TRBV19|-|TRBJ1-6
TGTGCCAGTAGCGGACAGCCGACCTATAATTCACCCCTCCACTTT
CASSGQPTYNSPLHF
>-|TRBV6-6|-|TRBJ2-7
TGTGCCAGCAGTGGAGCTGACGGAACCTACGAGCAGTACTTC
CASSGADGTYEQYF
>-|TRBV4-1|-|TRBJ1-3
TGCGCCAGCAGCCTTGGAGGGACGAATGGAAACACCATATATTTT
CASSLGGTNGNTIYF
>TRBD1|TRBV19|-|TRBJ1-1
TGTGCCAGTAGTATAGCCCGGACAGGGGGCTTGACTGAAGCTTTCTTT
CASSIARTGGLTEAFF
>-|TRBV18|few|TRBJ2-2
TGTGCCAGCTCACTAAGACAGGACACCGGGGAGCTGTTTTTT
CASSLRQDTGELFF
>TRBD1|TRBV6-5|-|TRBJ1-4
TGTGCCAGCAGTTACTCCGGGACAGGGTATCAGAGGCTGTTTTTT
CASSYSGTGYQRLFF
>-|TRBV7-3|-|TRBJ2-1
TGTGCCAGCAGCTTGGGACTTAACAATGAGCAGTTCTTC
CASSLGLNNEQFF
>-|TRBV9|-|TRBJ2-7
TGTGCCAGCAGCGTAGAGAGCGTCTCCTACGAGCAGTACTTC
CASSVESVSYEQYF
>-|TRBV3-1/TRBV3-2|few|TRBJ2-5
TGTGCCAGCAGTAGACTATCGGAGACCCAGTACTTC
CASSRLSETQYF
>-|TRBV2|once|TRBJ1-4
TGTGCCAGCAGGGTACTCAGGGAAACTAATGAAAAACTGTTTTTT
CASRVLRETNEKLFF
>-|TRBV11-1|-|TRBJ2-7
TGTGCCAGCAGCTTAAGAGAGTCCTACGAGCAGTACTTC
CASSLRESYEQYF
>-|TRBV10-3|-|TRBJ1-2
TGTGCCATCCTCGGAGGGTCGGATGACTATGGCTACACCTTC
CAILGGSDDYGYTF
>TRBD1|TRBV19|-|TRBJ1-5
TGTGCCAGTAGTGCTTCAGGGGGTTCTATCAATCAGCCCCAGCATTTT
CASSASGGSINQPQHF
>TRBD1|TRBV28|-|TRBJ2-7
TGTGCCAGCTCTAAGGGGACAGGACAGGGCACGTCCTACGAGCAGTACTTC
CASSKGTGQGTSYEQYF